Shown below are 2 T cell receptor beta chains from a single sample sequenced in a study of beta chain features in type 1 diabetes. The sequenced template was cDNA made from the entire isolated RNA. TCRdb keeps only in-frame clones here, not all; method: immunoSEQ multiplex PCR. The repertoire consists of about 160,000 clones, with less than 9.5% occurring once and the leading ten covering about 2.5%. Specimen: central memory CD4+ T cells from blood. The source is a woman under 30 in good health.

This clone was seen a handful of times. V usage is TRBV27 and J usage is TRBJ2-1; D possibly corresponds to TRBD1 (5 bases). Germline lookup yields CDR1 MNHEY and CDR2 SMNVEV (reference sequence). CDR3 length: 15 residues. V lost 6 bases and J lost 3, with 15 bases in between. The DNA for the CDR3 is TGTGCCAGCAGCCAAAGCAGGCAGGGCTACAATGAGCAGTTCTTC. Translation: CASSQSRQGYNEQFF.

This clone was found many times. This sample also contains other DNA sequences that code for the same CDR3. This chain joins TRBV18 and TRBJ2-1, with 9 bases lining up with TRBD1. Germline V lookup: CDR1 KGHSH, CDR2 LQKENI. CDR3 length: 14 residues. V was clipped by 3 bases and J by 8 bases; unmatched bases: 5. The CDR3 DNA reads as TGTGCCAGCTCACCGGGACAGGGTTATGATGAGCAGTTCTTC. This codes for CASSPGQGYDEQFF.